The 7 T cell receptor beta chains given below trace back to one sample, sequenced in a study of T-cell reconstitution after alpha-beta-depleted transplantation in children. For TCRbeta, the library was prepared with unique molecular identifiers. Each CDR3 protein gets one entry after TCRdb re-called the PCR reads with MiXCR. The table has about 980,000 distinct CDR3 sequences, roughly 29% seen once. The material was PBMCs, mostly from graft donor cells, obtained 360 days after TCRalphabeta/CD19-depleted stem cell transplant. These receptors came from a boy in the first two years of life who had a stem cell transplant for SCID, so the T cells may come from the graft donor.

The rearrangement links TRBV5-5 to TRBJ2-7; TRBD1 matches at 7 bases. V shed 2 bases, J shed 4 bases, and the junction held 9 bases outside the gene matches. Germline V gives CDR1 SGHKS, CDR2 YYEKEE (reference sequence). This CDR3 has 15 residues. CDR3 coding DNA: TGTGCCAGCAGCTTTACCAGGGGGACCCCTTACGAGCAGTACTTC. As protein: CASSFTRGTPYEQYF.

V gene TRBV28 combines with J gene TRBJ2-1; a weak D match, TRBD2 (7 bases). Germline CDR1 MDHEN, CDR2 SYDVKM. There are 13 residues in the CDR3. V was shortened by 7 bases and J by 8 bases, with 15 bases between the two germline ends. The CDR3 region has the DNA TGTGCCAGCACGAGGGGGGGCCAGGATGAGCAGTTCTTC. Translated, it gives CASTRGGQDEQFF.

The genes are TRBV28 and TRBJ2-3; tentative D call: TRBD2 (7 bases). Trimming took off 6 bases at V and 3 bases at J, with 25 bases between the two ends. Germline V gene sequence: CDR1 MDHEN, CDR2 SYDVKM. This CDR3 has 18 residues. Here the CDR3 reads CASSSRRGRGDRTDTQYF. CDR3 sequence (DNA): TGTGCCAGCAGCTCTCGCCGGGGGAGGGGGGATAGGACAGATACGCAGTATTTT.

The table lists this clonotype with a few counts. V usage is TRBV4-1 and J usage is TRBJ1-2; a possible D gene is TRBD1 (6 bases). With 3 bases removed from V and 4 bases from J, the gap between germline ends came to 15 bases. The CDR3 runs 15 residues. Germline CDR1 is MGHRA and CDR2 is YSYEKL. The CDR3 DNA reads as TGCGCCAGCAGCCAGGCTAACAGGGTAGGCTATGGCTACACCTTC. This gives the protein CASSQANRVGYGYTF.

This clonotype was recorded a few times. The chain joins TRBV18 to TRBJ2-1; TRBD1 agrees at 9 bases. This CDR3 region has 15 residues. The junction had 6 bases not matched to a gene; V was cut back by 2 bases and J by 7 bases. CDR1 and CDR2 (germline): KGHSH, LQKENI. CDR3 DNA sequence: TGTGCCAGCTCACCAAAGGGACAGGGTCAAAATGAGCAGTTCTTC. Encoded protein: CASSPKGQGQNEQFF.

The CDR3 sequence is CASSETGTDNEKLFF. The CDR3 DNA follows: TGCGCCAGCAGCGAAACCGGGACAGATAATGAAAAACTGTTTTTT. The chain joins TRBV4-3 to TRBJ1-4, with TRBD1 identical over 7 bases. The CDR3 spans 15 residues. Germline V gene data show CDR1 as LGHNA and CDR2 as YSLEER. Unmatched junction bases numbered 7, after V lost 5 bases and J lost 4 bases.

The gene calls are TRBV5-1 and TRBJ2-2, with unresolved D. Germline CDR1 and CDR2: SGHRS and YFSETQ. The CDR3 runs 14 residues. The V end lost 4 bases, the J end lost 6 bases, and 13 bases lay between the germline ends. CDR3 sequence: CASSPRLGSGELFF. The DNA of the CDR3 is TGCGCCAGCAGCCCCCGTTTGGGGTCCGGGGAGCTGTTTTTT.